One and the same sample provided the 5 T cell receptor beta chains below, sequenced in a study of B cell selection in AIRE deficiency. Conventional CD4 T cells were sorted as CD4+CD127+ cells. Sequencing was performed with immunoSEQ multiplex PCR; in TCRdb, only in-frame clones are kept and a portion is missing. The sample carries some 20,000 clones, around 97% recorded once. The sample comprised conventional CD4+ T cells sorted from PBMCs. These receptors all come from a human donor with AIRE deficiency.

The chain has TRBV2 and TRBJ1-6, with 8 bases that match TRBD1. J was trimmed by 10 bases and V by 6 bases; bases with no gene match: 5. The CDR3 loop spans 13 amino acids. Germline CDR1 and CDR2: SNHLY and FYNNEI. The CDR3 reads CASSGQGWSPLHF. CDR3 nucleotides: TGTGCCAGCAGCGGACAGGGTTGGTCACCCCTCCACTTT.

The rearrangement joins TRBV19 to TRBJ2-2, with D hard to call. V lost 1 base and J 5 bases, leaving 20 bases between the germline ends. Germline CDR1 is LNHDA and CDR2 is SQIVND (reference sequence). This CDR3 has 18 residues. CDR3 region: CASSIVSGIWAETGELFF. Here the CDR3 DNA reads TGTGCCAGTAGTATAGTCTCAGGAATCTGGGCTGAGACCGGGGAGCTGTTTTTT.

This chain uses TRBV4-3 with TRBJ2-3; D is possibly TRBD2 (5 bases). The CDR3 covers 16 residues. Germline values: CDR1 LGHNA, CDR2 YSLEER. Trimming removed 0 bases at V and 0 bases at J, with 10 bases between. The CDR3 sequence is CASSQETGKSTDTQYF. CDR3 DNA: TGCGCCAGCAGCCAAGAGACCGGGAAAAGCACAGATACGCAGTATTTT.

The gene calls are TRBV9 and TRBJ1-6; D is uncertain. The germline V and J ends were trimmed by 2 bases and 6 bases, with 9 bases remaining between them. The length of the CDR3 is 14 residues. Germline V gene lookup returns CDR1 SGDLS and CDR2 YYNGEE. The CDR3 loop is CASSVRTINSPLHF. The CDR3 nucleotides are TGTGCCAGCAGCGTTCGGACCATTAATTCACCCCTCCACTTT.

This chain uses TRBV6-5 with TRBJ1-3; D perhaps matches TRBD1 (6 bases). There are 14 residues in the CDR3. Germline CDR1 and CDR2: MNHEY and SVGAGI. The V gene lost 9 bases and the J gene lost 0 bases, with 12 bases spanning the gap. The CDR3 DNA reads TGTGCCAGGGATACAGGGAACTCTGGAAACACCATATATTTT. This gives the protein CARDTGNSGNTIYF.